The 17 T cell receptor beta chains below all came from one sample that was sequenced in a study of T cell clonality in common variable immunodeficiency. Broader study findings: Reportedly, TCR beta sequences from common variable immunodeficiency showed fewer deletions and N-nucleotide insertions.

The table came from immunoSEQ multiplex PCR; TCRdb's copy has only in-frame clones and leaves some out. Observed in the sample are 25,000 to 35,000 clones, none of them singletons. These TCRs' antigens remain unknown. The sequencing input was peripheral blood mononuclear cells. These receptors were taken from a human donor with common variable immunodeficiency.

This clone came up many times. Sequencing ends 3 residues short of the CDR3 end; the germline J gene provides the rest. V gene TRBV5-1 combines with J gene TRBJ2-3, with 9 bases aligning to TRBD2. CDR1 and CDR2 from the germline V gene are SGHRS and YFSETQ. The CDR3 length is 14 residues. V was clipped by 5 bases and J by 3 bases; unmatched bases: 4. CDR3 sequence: CASRLSGRTDTQYF. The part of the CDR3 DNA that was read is TGCGCCAGCAGATTAAGCGGGAGGACAGATACG.

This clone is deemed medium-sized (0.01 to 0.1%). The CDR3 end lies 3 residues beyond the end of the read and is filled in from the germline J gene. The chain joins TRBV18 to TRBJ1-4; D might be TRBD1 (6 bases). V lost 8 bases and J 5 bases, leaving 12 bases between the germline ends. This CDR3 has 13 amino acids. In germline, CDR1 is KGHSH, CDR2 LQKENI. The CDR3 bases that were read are TGTGCCAGCGAGAAGGACAGAAATGAAAAA. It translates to CASEKDRNEK. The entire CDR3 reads CASEKDRNEKLFF.

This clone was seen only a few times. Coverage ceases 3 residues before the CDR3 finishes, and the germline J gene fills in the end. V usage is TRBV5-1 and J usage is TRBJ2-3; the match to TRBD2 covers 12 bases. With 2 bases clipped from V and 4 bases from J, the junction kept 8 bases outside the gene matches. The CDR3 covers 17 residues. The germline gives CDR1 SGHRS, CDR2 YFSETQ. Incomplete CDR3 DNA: TGCGCCAGCAGCTTTTCTAGGACTAGCGGGACCCCAGATACG. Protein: CASSFSRTSGTPDT. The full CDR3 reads CASSFSRTSGTPDTQYF.

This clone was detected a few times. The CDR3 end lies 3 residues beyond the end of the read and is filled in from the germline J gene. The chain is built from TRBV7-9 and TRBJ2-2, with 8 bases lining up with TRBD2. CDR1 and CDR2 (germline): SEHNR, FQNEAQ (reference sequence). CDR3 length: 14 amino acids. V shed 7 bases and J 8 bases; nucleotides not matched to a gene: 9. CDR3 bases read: TGTGCCAGCAAAAGCGGGAGTTTGTCTGGGGAG. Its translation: CASKSGSLSGE. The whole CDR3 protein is CASKSGSLSGELFF.

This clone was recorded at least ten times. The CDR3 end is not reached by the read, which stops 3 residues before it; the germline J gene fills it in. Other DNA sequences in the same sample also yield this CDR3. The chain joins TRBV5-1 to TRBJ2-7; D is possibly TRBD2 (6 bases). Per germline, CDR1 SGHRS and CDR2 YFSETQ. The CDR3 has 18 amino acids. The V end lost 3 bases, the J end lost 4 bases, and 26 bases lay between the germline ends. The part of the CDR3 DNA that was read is TGCGCCAGCAGCTCATCTTTTGGTAGACCGGGGGTGCTTTACGAG. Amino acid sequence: CASSSSFGRPGVLYE. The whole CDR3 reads CASSSSFGRPGVLYEQYF.

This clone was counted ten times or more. The CDR3 spells CASRPGAIALSGANVLTF. CDR3 DNA, as far as it was read: TGTGCCAGCAGGCCAGGGGCAATAGCACTCTCTGGGGCCAACGTC. V gene TRBV14 combines with J gene TRBJ2-6; the D gene is possibly TRBD1 (6 bases). Read coverage stops 3 residues before the CDR3 terminus; the germline J gene supplies the remainder. The CDR3 sequence is 18 residues long. Per the germline V gene, CDR1 is SGHDN and CDR2 is FVKESK. The V end lost 6 bases, the J end lost 0 bases, and 18 bases lay between the germline ends.

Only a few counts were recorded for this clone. This chain's CDR3 is CSARELLKRLAGDHEQYF. Partial CDR3 DNA: TGCAGTGCTAGAGAACTACTCAAACGACTAGCGGGAGACCACGAG. V usage is TRBV20-1 and J usage is TRBJ2-7; TRBD2 agrees at 12 bases. The read falls 3 residues short of the CDR3 end, and the missing part is taken from the germline J gene. V gave up 0 bases and J gave up 5 bases; unmatched junction bases: 14. CDR3 length: 18 amino acids. CDR1 and CDR2 (germline): DFQATT, SNEGSKA (reference sequence).

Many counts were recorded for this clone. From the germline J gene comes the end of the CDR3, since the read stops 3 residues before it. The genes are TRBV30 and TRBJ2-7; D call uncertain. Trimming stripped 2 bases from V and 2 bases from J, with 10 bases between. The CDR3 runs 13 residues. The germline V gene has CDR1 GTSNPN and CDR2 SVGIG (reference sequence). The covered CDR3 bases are TGTGCCTGGAGTCGTAGCCAGACCTACGAG. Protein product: CAWSRSQTYE. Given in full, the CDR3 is CAWSRSQTYEQYF.

This CDR3 is CASSLSRGHIYEQYF. The CDR3 DNA, read in part, is TGCGCCAGCAGCTTGTCTAGGGGCCATATCTACGAG. The gene calls are TRBV5-1 and TRBJ2-7, with a weak D call TRBD1 (5 bases). Read sequence stops 3 residues before the CDR3 end, and the germline J gene provides the missing end. The V gene's germline CDR1 is SGHRS and CDR2 YFSETQ. There are 15 residues in the CDR3. The V end was cut by 1 base, the J end by 3 bases, with 14 bases between.

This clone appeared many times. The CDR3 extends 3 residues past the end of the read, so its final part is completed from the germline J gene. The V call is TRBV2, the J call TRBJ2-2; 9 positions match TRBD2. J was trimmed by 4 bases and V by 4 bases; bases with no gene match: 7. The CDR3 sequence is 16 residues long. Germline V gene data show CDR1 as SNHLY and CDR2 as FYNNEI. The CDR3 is CASSVSGRLGTGELFF. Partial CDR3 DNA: TGTGCCAGCAGTGTTAGCGGGAGATTGGGCACCGGGGAG. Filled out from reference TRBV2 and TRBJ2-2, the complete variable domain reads EPEVTQTPSHQVTQMGQEVILRCVPISNHLYFYWYRQILGQKVEFLVSFYNNEISEKSEIFDDQFSVERPDGSNFTLKIRSTKLEDSAMYFCASSVSGRLGTGELFFGEGSRLTVL.

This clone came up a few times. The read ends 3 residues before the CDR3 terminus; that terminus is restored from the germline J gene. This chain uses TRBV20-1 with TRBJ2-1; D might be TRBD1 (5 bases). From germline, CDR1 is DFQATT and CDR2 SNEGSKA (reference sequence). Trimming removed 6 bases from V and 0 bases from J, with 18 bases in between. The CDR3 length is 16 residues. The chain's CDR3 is CSAPNRQLSSYNEQFF. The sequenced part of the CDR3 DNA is TGCAGTGCACCAAACAGACAGCTGAGCTCCTACAATGAG.

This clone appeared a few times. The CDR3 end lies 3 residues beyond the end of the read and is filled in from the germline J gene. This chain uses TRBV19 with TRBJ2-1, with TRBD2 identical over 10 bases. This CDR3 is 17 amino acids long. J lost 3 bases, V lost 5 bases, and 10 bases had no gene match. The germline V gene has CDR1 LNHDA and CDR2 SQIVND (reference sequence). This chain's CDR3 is CASSSLRASGSYNEQFF. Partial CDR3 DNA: TGTGCCAGTAGTTCACTCAGGGCTAGCGGGAGCTACAATGAG.

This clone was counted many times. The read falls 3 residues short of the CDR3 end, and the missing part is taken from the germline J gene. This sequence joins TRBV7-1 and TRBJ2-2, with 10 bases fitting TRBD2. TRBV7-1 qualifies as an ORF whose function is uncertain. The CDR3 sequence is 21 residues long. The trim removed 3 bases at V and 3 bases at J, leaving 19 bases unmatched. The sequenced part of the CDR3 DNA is TGTGCCAGCAGCTCCCCTTCAAGGGGGCGGCTAGCGGGAGACGACACCGGGGAG. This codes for CASSSPSRGRLAGDDTGE. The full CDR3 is CASSSPSRGRLAGDDTGELFF.

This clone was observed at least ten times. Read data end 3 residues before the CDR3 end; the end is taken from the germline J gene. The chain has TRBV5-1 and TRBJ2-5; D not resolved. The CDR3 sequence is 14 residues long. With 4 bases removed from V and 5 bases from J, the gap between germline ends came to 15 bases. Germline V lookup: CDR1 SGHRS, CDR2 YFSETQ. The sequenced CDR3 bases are TGCGCCAGCAGCCCCCGGTCCCTCGGGGAGACC. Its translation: CASSPRSLGET. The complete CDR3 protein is CASSPRSLGETQYF.

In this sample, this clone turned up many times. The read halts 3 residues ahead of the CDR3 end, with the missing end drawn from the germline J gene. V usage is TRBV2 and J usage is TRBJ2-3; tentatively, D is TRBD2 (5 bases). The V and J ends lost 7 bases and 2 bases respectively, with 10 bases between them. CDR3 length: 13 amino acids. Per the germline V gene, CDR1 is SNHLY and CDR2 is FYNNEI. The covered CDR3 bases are TGTGCCAGCAATCTAGCCAACACAGATACG. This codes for CASNLANTDT. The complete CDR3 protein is CASNLANTDTQYF.

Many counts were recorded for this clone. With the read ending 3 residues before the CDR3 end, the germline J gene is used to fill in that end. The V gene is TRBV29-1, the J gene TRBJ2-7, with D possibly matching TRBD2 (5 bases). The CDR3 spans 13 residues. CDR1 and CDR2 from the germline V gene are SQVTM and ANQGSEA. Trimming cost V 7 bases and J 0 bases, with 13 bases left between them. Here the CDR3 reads CSARTGNSYEQYF. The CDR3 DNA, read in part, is TGCAGCGCAAGGACTGGCAACTCCTACGAG.

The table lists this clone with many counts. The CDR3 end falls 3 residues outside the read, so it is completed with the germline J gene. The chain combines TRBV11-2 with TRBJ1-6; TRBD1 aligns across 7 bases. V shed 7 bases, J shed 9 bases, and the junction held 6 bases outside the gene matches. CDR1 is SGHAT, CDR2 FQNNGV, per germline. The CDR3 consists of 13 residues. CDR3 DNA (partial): TGTGCCAGCACGGGGACAGAGGTTTCACCC. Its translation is CASTGTEVSP. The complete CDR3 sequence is CASTGTEVSPLHF.